The subject of this entry is one TCR beta chain. The antigen it binds to is not known. Base qualities are not at hand, and no much larger clone is one base apart. The CDR3 holds 12 amino acids from the cysteine to the phenylalanine. The CDR3 DNA has 36 bases and is translated from base 1. Based on the germline V gene (reference sequence), the CDR1 and CDR2 sequences are LNHDA and SQIVND. V sheds 9 bases and J sheds 2 bases, leaving 10 bases between their ends. To prepare the library, the immunoSEQ multiplex PCR assay was applied. A mixture of 60 forward primers for TCR Vbeta segments and 13 reverse primers for TCR Jbeta segments was used in the multiplex PCR. The CDR3 region of rearranged TCR beta genes was amplified from genomic DNA by a multiplex PCR assay. Amplified TCR beta libraries were sequenced as 87-base-pair reads on the Illumina HiSeq System. The authors' analysis ran thus. A later analysis tallied around 87 million unique TCR beta chains across the approximately 670 repertoires, and approximately 11 million of those chains were shared by two or more donors. Raw reads were error-corrected and collapsed into unique sequences by a nearest-neighbor algorithm in which closely related sequences were merged to remove PCR and sequencing errors. CDR3 sequences were aligned to IMGT reference sequences to assign V, D and J gene segments. For a sequence to be retained, a match of at least six nucleotides was required to both a V gene segment and a J gene segment. Rearrangements were classified as productive when the CDR3 lacked stop codons and remained in frame with V and J, and all other rearrangements were classified as non-productive. Following IMGT convention, CDR3 was defined as the stretch from the second conserved V-encoded cysteine to the conserved J-encoded phenylalanine. In an earlier analysis of roughly 610 of the donors, sequences lacking an unambiguous match to a single V gene segment were excluded. In an earlier analysis of almost 600 of the donors, a V segment was called functional when productive rearrangements were above 56.7%, and segregating when the standard deviation between donors exceeded 5%. A statistical classification framework was built to diagnose cytomegalovirus status from the catalog of TCR beta chain sequences. A later analysis assigned V and J genes by comparing TCR nucleotide sequences with IMGT/GENE-DB human TR gene sequences. Using the TCRdist pipeline, a later analysis assigned CDR3 sequences along with most-parsimonious VDJ recombination scenarios. A later analysis defined each TCR beta chain by its CDR3 amino acid sequence plus V-gene family, and excluded reads lacking a unique V-gene family. To address suspected cross-contamination and a sequencing artifact, a later analysis removed a few hundred highly shared, low-generation-probability nucleotide sequences. In a later analysis, a clonal expansion index for each public chain was calculated from normalized within-repertoire ranks of inferred template counts. A later analysis computed generation probabilities with a VDJ recombination model fitted to out-of-frame rearrangements, and checked the results against IGoR. In a later analysis, hypergeometric tests were used to score TCR-TCR, TCR-HLA and TCR-CMV co-occurrence, with a repertoire-size bias correction applied to TCR pairs. False discovery rates were estimated in a later analysis by permuting HLA or CMV assignments 20 times. A later analysis grouped co-occurring TCRs with DBSCAN, adding TCRdist sequence similarity when clustering within HLA-allele-positive subsets. For co-occurrence clustering, repertoires with fewer than 30,000 or more than 120,000 public chains were excluded, along with a handful of repertoires with anomalous nucleotide sharing. TCRdb holds this immuneACCESS table with in-frame rearrangements only. Some clones are missing; in checked studies, unresolved V genes explain under half, and the rest has no known cause. The DNA gave D and trimming, while V, J and clone size come from that table. For this sample the table gives under 150,000 clones, of which approximately 80% were detected only once. 6.2% of the sample is taken by the ten largest.

This entry is derived from a study of cytomegalovirus exposure and HLA in healthy donors (dated by TCRdb to 2016 to 2017). Looking at the study overall: An earlier analysis of 587 of the donors reported about 290 Gb of sequence data and 117 million unique TCR beta sequences from about 180 million T cells. The number of donors typed differed by locus, with about 629-640 for A, B, C, DRB1 and DQB1, roughly 520 for DQA1, 606 for DPA1, and under 490 for DPB1. An earlier analysis of nearly 600 of the donors applied high-throughput TCR beta sequencing to assess whether each TCR beta V gene segment acted as functional or pseudogenic. The aim of the study was to test whether cataloging public T cell receptors could identify signatures of past pathogen exposure. To predict cytomegalovirus infection status, the study combined high-throughput TCR immunosequencing, statistical association of individual TCRs with disease status, and machine learning. In the later analysis, no new phenotypic data were used to find candidate immune exposures; instead, reliance was placed on TCR beta sequences and their occurrence across donors. Class I and class II HLA loci were covered by the typing at four-digit resolution. Across around 400 genotyped donors of the cohort, an average of roughly 250,000 unique TCR beta nucleotide sequences per donor were sequenced, and about a sixth of those sequences were non-productive. Because of strong linkage in the cohort, roughly five DR-DQ haplotypes were treated as single units for association and clustering. Genome-wide SNP genotypes for about three fifths of the 666 donors were used in a later genetic analysis, which treated that subset as a discovery cohort. In addition to the first cohort of approximately 650 subjects, a separate validation cohort of under 150 different subjects was used. All discovery cohort repertoires had been generated on a single sequencing platform. About 310 gigabases of sequencing data and approximately 85 million unique TCR sequences were included in an early release covering roughly 700 HLA-typed donors. The study profiled the T cell repertoires of 550 to 700 subjects by immunosequencing and related them to cytomegalovirus serostatus. In a later analysis, previously published TCR beta repertoires from fewer than 750 donors were re-analyzed and high-resolution HLA genotyping was added so that TCR occurrence patterns could be studied. The genetic ancestry cluster associated with self-reported Caucasian donors included 81% of the approximately 400 genotyped donors. Donor age, sex, ethnicity and CMV serostatus were compiled alongside the repertoire data. Summary of the overall study and its limitations: In a later analysis, HLA-associated TCR beta chains were found to be more clonally expanded and to have lower generation probabilities than equally common non-associated chains. Specific HLA alleles were associated with over 15,000 TCR beta sequences at a false discovery rate of 0.05 in a later analysis. In a later analysis, the rate of TCR association differed among HLA loci, with DRB1 alleles having the most associated TCRs and HLA-C alleles having the fewest. The study listed around 160 TCR beta chains as associated with cytomegalovirus. CMV serostatus was the only immune exposure information available for the cohort. According to a later analysis, most CMV-associated TCR beta chains appeared to be HLA-restricted, and the HLA associations seemed to be driven largely by CMV exposure. A later genetic analysis reported fewer N-insertions in productive TCRs among donors in an Asian-associated ancestry cluster than the roughly 670-donor mean. Sequencing depth was assumed to be roughly uniform across donors in the presence/absence analyses, though that assumption may not hold. Broadly in line with IMGT annotations, most TCR beta V segments showed up in productive rearrangements about 87% or about 30% of the time in an earlier analysis of around 550 of the donors. According to a later analysis, parvovirus B19, influenza, CMV and Epstein-Barr virus appeared linked to several top co-occurrence clusters. In a later genetic analysis, a missense DCLRE1C variant was associated with V-gene and J-gene trimming of TCR beta chains, and the association was replicated in an independent cohort. Some IMGT-functional V segments, including TRBV6-2 and TRBV6-3, could not be told apart with the 87-base-pair reads, so those segments were excluded. Linkage disequilibrium might explain the correlated functional status among segregating V segments, but an unknown experimental factor could not be ruled out. Because some donors lacked HLA typing at each locus, the association tests relied only on the typed subset. Because counts were too low, seventeen rarely observed V segments, including chromosome 9 orphons, were left out of the earlier analysis of roughly 600 of the donors. The classifier was reported to diagnose cytomegalovirus status with high specificity and sensitivity in both the original and validation cohorts. Most TCR sequences were seen in very few donors, while some public TCRs were found in many individuals. The authors suggested that the approach could potentially be generalized to other disease states and immunological phenotypes. When HLA alleles, especially DR and DQ, strongly co-occurred, TCR associations were difficult to assign to individual alleles. A further reported finding was that TCR beta sequences accurately predicted the HLA-A and HLA-B alleles for most subjects in the first cohort. Only TCR beta chains were sequenced in this cohort, and the absence of alpha or paired-chain data limited detectable features. A cluster of highly shared sequence variants was judged likely to represent a technical artifact of the sequencing pipeline. A few of the identified cytomegalovirus-associated TCR beta chains were confirmed in vitro to be specific for cytomegalovirus antigens.

The cohort comprised hundreds of healthy bone marrow donors. All cohort members were sampled while nominally healthy, although unrecorded immune exposures were likely present. The donor tested CMV seropositive, placing the donor among the approximately 310 seropositive members of the cohort. A peripheral blood sample was provided by each donor, and peripheral blood mononuclear cells were used for TCR beta sequencing. The Qiagen DNeasy Blood Extraction Kit was used to extract genomic DNA from the blood cell samples. The specimen sequenced was PBMCs. The clonotype comes from a woman in her thirties or forties in good health and CMV-seropositive. The sequence is built from TRBV19 and TRBJ1-1, and TRBD1 may be the D gene, going by 5 matching bases. DNA sequence: TGTGCCAGCCAAGGGGCCAACACTGAAGCTTTCTTT. Translated, it reads CASQGANTEAFF.